This T cell receptor beta chain comes out of a study of CD8 T cells in Susac syndrome. When the RNA was reverse transcribed, random hexamers were used with an input of roughly 0.45 to 1 ug. Amplification of TCR beta CDR3 across 54 Vbeta and 13 Jbeta was performed with immunoSEQ multiplex PCR. Via MiXCR, TCRdb re-called the immunoSEQ multiplex PCR reads, giving one row per CDR3 protein. The repertoire includes about 120,000 distinct CDR3 sequences, roughly 90% of them detected once, and approximately 0.11% sits in the top ten. The CDR3 is made up of 14 amino acids. Trimming pared 6 bases from V and 0 bases from J, leaving 13 bases between. Germline CDR1 DFQATT, CDR2 SNEGSKA (reference sequence). Findings and limits, study-wide: The study's TCR sequencing and HLA analysis covered a relatively small number of individuals, and the study acknowledged this.

TEMRA cells were FACS-enriched, while CD8+ and CD4+ T cells were negatively isolated. Of note for this clonotype: Its cognate antigen is unknown.

This clonotype originated in a human donor in good health. Material for sequencing was CD8+ T cells from PBMCs. This sequence joins TRBV20-1 and TRBJ2-3, with a tentative D call TRBD2 (7 bases). Written as DNA, the CDR3 is TGCAGTGCCCCGGGGGGCGGGAGCACAGATACGCAGTATTTT. Protein: CSAPGGGSTDTQYF.